These 9 T cell receptor beta chains share one sample of origin, sequenced in a study of T cells in Graves' hyperthyroidism and ophthalmopathy. TCR beta CDR3 sequences were amplified from RNA transcripts. TCR CDR3 regions were first amplified by RT-PCR with HTBI primers. From the multiplex PCR reads, TCRdb called clonotypes with MiXCR, one entry per CDR3 protein. The profile shows 530,000 or so distinct CDR3 sequences, approximately 17% of them singletons. The sample consisted of blood. Receptor source: a woman under 30 with Graves' ophthalmopathy.

This clonotype was observed many times. The chain combines TRBV7-2 with TRBJ1-2; no firm D call. With 1 base removed from V and 0 bases from J, the gap between germline ends came to 12 bases. This CDR3 comprises 16 residues. Germline V lookup: CDR1 SGHTA, CDR2 FQGNSA. The CDR3 DNA is TGTGCCAGCAGCTTAGGAAGCCAAGCAACTAACTATGGCTACACCTTC. Its protein product is CASSLGSQATNYGYTF.

This clonotype was picked up many times. The rearrangement links TRBV3-1 to TRBJ2-1; D not resolved. In germline, CDR1 is LGHDT, CDR2 YNNKEL (reference sequence). The CDR3 runs to 15 residues. V was shortened by 4 bases and J by 3 bases, with 13 bases between the two germline ends. The CDR3 DNA follows: TGTGCCAGCAGCCCTTGGGGTTCCGGCTACAATGAGCAGTTCTTC. Encoded protein: CASSPWGSGYNEQFF.

Ten or more counts support this clonotype. The rearrangement links TRBV10-3 to TRBJ1-1; weak D call: TRBD1 (5 bases). V was cut by 8 bases and J by 5 bases, with 21 bases left in between. Germline V gene data show CDR1 as ENHRY and CDR2 as SYGVKD. CDR3 length: 15 amino acids. The DNA of the CDR3 is TGTGCCATCCCACATACCAGGGCGCGGGGGACTGAAGCTTTCTTT. Amino acid sequence: CAIPHTRARGTEAFF.

This clonotype was found many times. The CDR3 DNA sequence: TGTGCCAGCAGTCCCTATTTTAGTAGTTGGGCCACAGATACGCAGTATTTT. Translation gives CASSPYFSSWATDTQYF. The chain is built from TRBV28 and TRBJ2-3, with no clear D. The CDR3 covers 17 residues. Looked up from germline, CDR1 is MDHEN and CDR2 is SYDVKM. V was cut by 5 bases and J by 2 bases, with 20 bases left in between.

This clonotype has just a few counts. This CDR3 is CASSLSGSASEQYF. The CDR3 DNA reads TGTGCCAGCAGCCTTAGCGGGAGCGCCTCCGAGCAGTACTTC. The J gene is TRBJ2-7, the V gene TRBV5-4, with 9 bases that match TRBD2. CDR1 SGHNT and CDR2 YYREEE come from the germline V gene (reference sequence). J lost 6 bases, V lost 4 bases, and 8 bases had no gene match. The CDR3 totals 14 residues.

This clonotype has ten or more counts. The CDR3 DNA sequence: TGTGCCACCAGTGCCTTTTCCGGGGAGCTGTTTTTT. Encoded protein: CATSAFSGELFF. This chain uses TRBV24-1 with TRBJ2-2; D is unresolved. The CDR3 loop spans 12 amino acids. Trimming shortened V by 5 bases and J by 6 bases, and 6 bases separated the two germline ends. Germline V lookup: CDR1 KGHDR, CDR2 SFDVKD.

V and J are TRBV10-3 and TRBJ1-1, with D unclear. CDR3 size: 13 residues. CDR1 and CDR2 (germline): ENHRY, SYGVKD. V lost 10 bases, J lost 6 bases, and 18 bases lay in between. The CDR3 DNA sequence: TGTGCCACCGGAAGGCCGGGTTCCCCTGAAGCTTTCTTT. Amino acids: CATGRPGSPEAFF.

The V gene is TRBV28, the J gene TRBJ2-7; possible D gene TRBD2, 5 bases. CDR1 MDHEN and CDR2 SYDVKM come from the germline V gene. V lost 5 bases to trimming and J lost 3 bases, with 20 bases between them. This CDR3 has 16 residues. The CDR3 DNA is TGTGCCAGCAGTATCACAGCGGAGACCCAGTACTACGAGCAGTACTTC. As protein: CASSITAETQYYEQYF.

This clonotype has a count of ten or more. This chain uses TRBV2 with TRBJ2-7; 10 bases fit TRBD2. Germline CDR1 is SNHLY and CDR2 is FYNNEI. The trim removed 4 bases at V and 6 bases at J, leaving 6 bases unmatched. CDR3 length: 14 amino acids. The CDR3 sequence: CASSVKAGGGEQYF. CDR3 DNA: TGTGCCAGCAGTGTAAAAGCGGGAGGGGGCGAGCAGTACTTC.